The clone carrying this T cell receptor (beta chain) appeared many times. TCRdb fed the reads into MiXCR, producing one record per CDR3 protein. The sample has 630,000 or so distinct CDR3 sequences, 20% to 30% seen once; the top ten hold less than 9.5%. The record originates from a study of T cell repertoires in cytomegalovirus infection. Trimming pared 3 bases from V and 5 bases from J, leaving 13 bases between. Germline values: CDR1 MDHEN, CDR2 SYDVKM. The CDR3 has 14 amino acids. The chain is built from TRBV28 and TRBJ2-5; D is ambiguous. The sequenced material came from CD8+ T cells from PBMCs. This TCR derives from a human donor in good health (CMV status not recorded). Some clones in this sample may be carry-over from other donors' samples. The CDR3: CASSFGGVYETQYF. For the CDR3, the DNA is TGTGCCAGCAGTTTTGGTGGGGTCTACGAGACCCAGTACTTC.